This T cell receptor (beta chain) was obtained from a study of T cell responses to AZD1222 COVID-19 vaccine. Regarding the study as a whole: Clonal diversity may have been underestimated, and the donors were mostly white British, with more females than males. Seropositive AZD1222 recipients at baseline numbered only six or seven. Vaccine-related CD4 TCRs covered spike, predominating at 160-218 and 743-854. The study sampled repertoires only after the peak T cell response.

The CDR3 length is 12 residues. Germline CDR1 and CDR2: LNHDA and SQIVND (reference sequence). Trimming cost V 5 bases and J 2 bases, with 4 bases left between them. This clone was counted between two and nine times. Its antigen is as yet unknown. Libraries were prepared by immunoSEQ multiplex PCR; TCRdb keeps only in-frame clonotypes and omits some of them. The table lists tens of thousands of clones, 81% of them singletons. The sample here was peripheral blood, taken 28 days after the second AZD1222 dose. This sequence originates from an adult who received the AZD1222 COVID-19 vaccine. This chain connects TRBV19 to TRBJ1-5; D gene unclear. CDR3 nucleotide sequence: TGTGCCAGTAGTCAACGCAATCAGCCCCAGCATTTT. Translation gives CASSQRNQPQHF.